One TCR beta chain is described in this entry. Its specific antigen is unknown. The germline V gene (reference sequence) provides CDR1 DFQATT and CDR2 SNEGSKA. Including the terminal cysteine and phenylalanine, the CDR3 comprises 15 residues. There is no recorded DNA. This sample is part of a study of monozygotic twins with inflammatory bowel disease (dated by TCRdb to the late 2010s). A note on the overall study: A total of approximately 30 monozygotic twin pairs were included in the full study, comprising nine German pairs (four IBD-concordant, five IBD-discordant) and 19 IBD-discordant Danish pairs. Disease-associated traits were sought mainly through comparisons between IBD patients and their genetically identical healthy co-twins within discordant pairs. Each individual had, on average, about 151 000 unique TCRalpha sequences and 181 000 unique TCRbeta sequences available for analysis.

From each donor, a 2.5 ml peripheral blood sample was collected into PAXgene tubes and kept at -80 degrees C. Without any T cell sorting, total RNA was extracted from whole blood using the PAXgene blood miRNA kit on an automated QIAcube. Deep TCRalpha and TCRbeta repertoire profiling with unique molecular barcoding was performed on peripheral blood of monozygotic twin pairs concordant or discordant for inflammatory bowel disease. Smoking habits were recorded for all twin pairs, with individuals classified as current, former or never smokers. The library was obtained by 5' RACE. For each TCR library, approximately 3.5 ug of total RNA was used. cDNA was synthesized with SMARTScribe reverse transcriptase in eight separate reactions per sample. During cDNA synthesis, template switching was used to introduce unique molecular identifiers that contained a 6-nucleotide sample barcode. TCRalpha and TCRbeta cDNA was amplified by two nested PCRs of around 16 and 10 cycles, with bead purification after each PCR. Before amplification, the cDNA was both treated with uracil DNA-glycosylase and purified with the QIAquick PCR purification kit. The second PCR added Illumina TruSeq-compatible adapters along with sample-specific barcodes. TapeStation and Qubit were used to check library quality and concentration, and roughly 4.6 ng of each library was pooled. The pooled libraries were sequenced with 2 x 100 bp reads and custom sequencing primers on an Illumina HiSeq2500 single-index Rapid Run. The authors processed their data as follows. MiGEC version 1.2.6 was used for UMI-based consensus assembly to correct PCR and sequencing errors. V(D)J alignment, clonotype assembly and CDR3 extraction were performed with MiXCR version 2.1.1. Normalisation of gene usage, clonotype sharing and MAIT/NKT TCR abundance was achieved by analysing the top 1000, 10 000 and 20 000 clonotypes per sample. After downsampling to 27 000 UMIs, diversity was calculated as the inverse Simpson index using the vegan R package. Paired Mann-Whitney U tests on discordant twin pairs were used, with Benjamini-Hochberg multiple-testing correction. TCRdb reprocessed the public reads and reports one entry per CDR3 protein sequence, without DNA. TCRdb's processing, not the authors' own work, is the source of the V and J calls. This sample's table carries about 380,000 distinct CDR3 sequences. The ten largest clones represent 2% to 3% of the sample.

The investigation overall reported the following: Distinction between different T cell subtypes could not be achieved in the analysis. Measured by the inverse Simpson index, TCRbeta repertoire diversity was lower in IBD patients than in their healthy co-twins. No single strong signal or clonotype linked to IBD turned up in the results, so the idea that one exists was not supported. Because patients received different immunosuppressive treatments, the repertoires may have picked up extra background noise and variability between individuals. Compared with healthy twins, IBD patients shared fewer clonotypes with other individuals, and the difference was most pronounced in patients with signs of disease activity. Concordant and discordant twins showed no difference in repertoire similarity, possibly because of limited statistical power.

The sequenced sample was blood. This chain joins TRBV20-1 to TRBJ2-1; TCRdb's D call, TRBD1, is unchecked because there is no DNA. The sequence derives from a human donor with ulcerative colitis or Crohn's disease, or a healthy co-twin of an affected twin (not recorded which). The CDR3 amino acid sequence is: CSATRGREVVDPRFF.